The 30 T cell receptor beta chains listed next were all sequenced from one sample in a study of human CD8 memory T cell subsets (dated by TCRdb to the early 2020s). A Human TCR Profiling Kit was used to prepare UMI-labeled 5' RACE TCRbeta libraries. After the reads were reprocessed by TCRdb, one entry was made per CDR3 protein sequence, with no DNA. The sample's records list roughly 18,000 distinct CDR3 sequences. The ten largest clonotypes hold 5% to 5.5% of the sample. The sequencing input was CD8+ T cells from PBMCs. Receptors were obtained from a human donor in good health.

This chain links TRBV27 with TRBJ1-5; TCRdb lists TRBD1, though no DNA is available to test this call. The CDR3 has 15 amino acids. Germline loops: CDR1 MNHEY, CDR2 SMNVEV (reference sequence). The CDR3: CASSLSGGSNQPQHF.

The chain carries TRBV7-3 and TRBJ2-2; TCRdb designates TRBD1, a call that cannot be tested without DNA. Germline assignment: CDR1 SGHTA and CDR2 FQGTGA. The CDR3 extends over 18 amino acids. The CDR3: CASSPRTGGLIGTGELFF.

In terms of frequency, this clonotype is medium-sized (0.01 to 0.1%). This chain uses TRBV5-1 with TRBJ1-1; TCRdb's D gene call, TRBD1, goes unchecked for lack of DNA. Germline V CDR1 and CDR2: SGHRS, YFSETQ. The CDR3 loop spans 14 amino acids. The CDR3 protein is CASSLEGWSTEAFF.

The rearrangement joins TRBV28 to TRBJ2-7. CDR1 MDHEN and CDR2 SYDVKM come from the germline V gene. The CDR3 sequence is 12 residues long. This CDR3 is CACRGFSYEQYF.

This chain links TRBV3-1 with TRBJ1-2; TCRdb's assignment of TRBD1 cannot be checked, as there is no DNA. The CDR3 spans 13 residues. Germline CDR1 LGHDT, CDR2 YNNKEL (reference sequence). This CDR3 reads CASSPQGANGYTF.

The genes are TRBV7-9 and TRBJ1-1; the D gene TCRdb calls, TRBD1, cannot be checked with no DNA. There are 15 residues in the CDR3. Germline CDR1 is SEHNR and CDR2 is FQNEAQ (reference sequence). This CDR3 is CASSSSGTGYAEAFF.

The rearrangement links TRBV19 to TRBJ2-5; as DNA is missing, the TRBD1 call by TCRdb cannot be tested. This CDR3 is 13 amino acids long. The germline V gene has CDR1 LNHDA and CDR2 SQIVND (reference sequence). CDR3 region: CASTAQGRATQYF.

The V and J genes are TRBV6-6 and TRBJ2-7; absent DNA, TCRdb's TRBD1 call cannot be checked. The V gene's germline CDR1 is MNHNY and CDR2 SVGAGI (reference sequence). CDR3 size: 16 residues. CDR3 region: CASSYSKAGQTYEQYF.

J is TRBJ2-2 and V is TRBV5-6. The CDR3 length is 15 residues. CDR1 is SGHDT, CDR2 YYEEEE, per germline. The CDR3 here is CASSLKGRGIGELFF.

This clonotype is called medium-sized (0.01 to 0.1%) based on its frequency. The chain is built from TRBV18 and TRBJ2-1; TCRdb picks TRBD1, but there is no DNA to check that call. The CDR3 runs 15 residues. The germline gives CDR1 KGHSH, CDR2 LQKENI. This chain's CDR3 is CASSRGQGAYNEQFF.

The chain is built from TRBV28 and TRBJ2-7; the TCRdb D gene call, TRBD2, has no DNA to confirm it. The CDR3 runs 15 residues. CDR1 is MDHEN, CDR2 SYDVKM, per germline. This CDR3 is CATDPIAGGGYEQYF.

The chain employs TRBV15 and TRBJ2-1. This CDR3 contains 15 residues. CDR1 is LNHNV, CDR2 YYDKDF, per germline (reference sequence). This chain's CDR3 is CATRTRANTYNEQFF.

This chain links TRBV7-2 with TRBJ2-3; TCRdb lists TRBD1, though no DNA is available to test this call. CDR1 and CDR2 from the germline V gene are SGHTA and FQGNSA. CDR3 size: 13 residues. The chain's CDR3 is CASSSPGGDTQYF.

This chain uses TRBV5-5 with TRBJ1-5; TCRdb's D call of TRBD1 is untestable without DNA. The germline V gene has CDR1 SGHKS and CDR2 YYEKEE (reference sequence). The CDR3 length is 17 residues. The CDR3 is CASSLAVPVFSNQPQHF. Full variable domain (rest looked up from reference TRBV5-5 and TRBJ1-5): DAGVTQSPTHLIKTRGQQVTLRCSPISGHKSVSWYQQVLGQGPQFIFQYYEKEERGRGNFPDRFSARQFPNYSSELNVNALLLGDSALYLCASSLAVPVFSNQPQHFGDGTRLSIL.

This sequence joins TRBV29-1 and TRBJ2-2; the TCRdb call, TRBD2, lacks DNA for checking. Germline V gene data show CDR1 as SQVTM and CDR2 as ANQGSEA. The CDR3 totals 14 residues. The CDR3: CSVELGLASGELFF.

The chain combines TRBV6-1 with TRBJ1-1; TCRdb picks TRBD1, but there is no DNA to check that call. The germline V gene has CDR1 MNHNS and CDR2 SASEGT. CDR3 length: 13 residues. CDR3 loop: CASCLGRTTEAFF.

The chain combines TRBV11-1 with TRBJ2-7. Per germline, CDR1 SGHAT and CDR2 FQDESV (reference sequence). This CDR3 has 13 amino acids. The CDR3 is CASSFPPQPEQYF. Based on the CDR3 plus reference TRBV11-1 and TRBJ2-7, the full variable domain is EAEVAQSPRYKITEKSQAVAFWCDPISGHATLYWYRQILGQGPELLVQFQDESVVDDSQLPKDRFSAERLKGVDSTLKIQPAELGDSAMYLCASSFPPQPEQYFGPGTRLTVT.

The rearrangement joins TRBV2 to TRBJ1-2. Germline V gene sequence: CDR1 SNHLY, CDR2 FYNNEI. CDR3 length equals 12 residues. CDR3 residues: CASSGGLGGYTF.

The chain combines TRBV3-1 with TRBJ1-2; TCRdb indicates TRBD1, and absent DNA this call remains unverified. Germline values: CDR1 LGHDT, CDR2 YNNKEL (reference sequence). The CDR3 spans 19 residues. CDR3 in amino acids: CASSQDLVTSGNINYGYTF.

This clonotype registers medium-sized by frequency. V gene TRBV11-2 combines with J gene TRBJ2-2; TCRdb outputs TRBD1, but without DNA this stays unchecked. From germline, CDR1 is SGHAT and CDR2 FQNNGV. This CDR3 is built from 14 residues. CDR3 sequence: CASSRGGITGELFF.

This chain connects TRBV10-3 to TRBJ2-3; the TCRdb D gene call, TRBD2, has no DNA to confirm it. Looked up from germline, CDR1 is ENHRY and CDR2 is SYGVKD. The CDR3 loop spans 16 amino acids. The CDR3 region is CAISDSTSGDADTQYF.

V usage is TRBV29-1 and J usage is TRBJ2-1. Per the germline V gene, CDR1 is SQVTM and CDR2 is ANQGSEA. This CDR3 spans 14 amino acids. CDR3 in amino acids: CSVERAGGAYEQFF.

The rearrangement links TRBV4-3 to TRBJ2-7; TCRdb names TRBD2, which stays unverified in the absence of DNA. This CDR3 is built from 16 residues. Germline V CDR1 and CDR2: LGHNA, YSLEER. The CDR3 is CASSHGLAGDTYEQYF.

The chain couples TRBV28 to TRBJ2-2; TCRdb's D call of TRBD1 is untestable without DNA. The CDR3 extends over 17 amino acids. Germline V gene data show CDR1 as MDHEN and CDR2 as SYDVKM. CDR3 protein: CASRRTGVSVNTGELFF.

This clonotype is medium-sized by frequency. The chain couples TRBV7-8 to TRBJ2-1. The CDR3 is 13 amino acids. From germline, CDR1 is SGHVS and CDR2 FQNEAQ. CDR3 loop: CASSPENFDEQFF.

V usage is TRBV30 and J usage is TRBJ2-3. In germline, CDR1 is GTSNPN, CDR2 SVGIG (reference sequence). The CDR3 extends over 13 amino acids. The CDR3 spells CAWSVLRQDTQYF.

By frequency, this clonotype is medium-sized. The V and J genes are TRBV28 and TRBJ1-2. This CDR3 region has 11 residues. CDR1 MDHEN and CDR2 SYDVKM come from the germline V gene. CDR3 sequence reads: CASSFNYGYTF.

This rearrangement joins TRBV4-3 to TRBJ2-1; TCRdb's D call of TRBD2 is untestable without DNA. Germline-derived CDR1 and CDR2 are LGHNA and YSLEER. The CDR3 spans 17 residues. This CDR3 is CASSQDWGTSAYNEQFF.

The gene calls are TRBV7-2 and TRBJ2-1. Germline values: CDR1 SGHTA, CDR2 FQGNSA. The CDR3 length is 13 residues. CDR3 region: CASSPDFYNEQFF.

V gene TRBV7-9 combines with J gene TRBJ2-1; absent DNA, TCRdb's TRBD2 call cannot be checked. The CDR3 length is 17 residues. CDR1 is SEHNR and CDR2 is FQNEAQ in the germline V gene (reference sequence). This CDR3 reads CAIEFRVSGISYNEQFF.